This T cell receptor (beta chain) was recorded in a study of OX40 agonist ivuxolimab in advanced cancers. Study as a whole: People in dose escalation had one of these cancers: hepatocellular carcinoma, melanoma, renal cell or head and neck cancer.

Here immunoSEQ multiplex PCR was the method, and the copy in TCRdb shows in-frame clones only, minus some. The sample shows about 70,000 clones, about four fifths of them seen only once. This clone turned up a few times. The CDR3 has 14 residues. Trimming at V came to 5 bases and at J to 2 bases, leaving 3 bases not matched to a gene. The V gene's germline CDR1 is MNHEY and CDR2 SMNVEV (reference sequence). V and J are TRBV27 and TRBJ2-1; 7 bases align to TRBD1. The specimen comprised CD4+ or CD8+ T cells sorted from blood, sampled in a trial of the OX40 agonist ivuxolimab. The receptor's source is an adult with an advanced solid tumor such as melanoma, head and neck, liver or kidney cancer. DNA for the CDR3: TGTGCCAGCAGTGGAACAGGGGCCTACAATGAGCAGTTCTTC. It is translated as CASSGTGAYNEQFF.